This TCR beta chain was sequenced for a study of prognosis after radiotherapy for stage I lung cancer. As for the study in general: Radiotherapy used SBRT, divided into 3 to 5 fractions and reaching a biologically effective dose of at least 100 Gy. Distant metastases developed in four patients after radiotherapy (median roughly seven months); 15 showed no significant progression. Study-wide results and caveats: Before stereotactic body radiation therapy the median unique TCR clone count was fewer than 12,000, and afterwards it fell to 6,000 to 7,500.

V was trimmed by 8 bases and J by 3 bases, leaving 8 bases between them. From germline, CDR1 is SNHLY and CDR2 FYNNEI. This CDR3 contains 12 residues. From genomic DNA, two-round multiplex PCR was used to amplify TCR beta CDR3. Primers specific to each TRBV and TRBJ gene were used in first-round PCR. Using its own MiXCR run on the multiplex PCR reads, TCRdb lists one record per CDR3 protein. The repertoire includes fewer than 20,000 distinct CDR3 sequences, 44% of them detected once, and roughly two fifths sits in the top ten. This clonotype was detected ten times or more. The antigen remains unidentified.

This clonotype was sampled from a donor over 45 with non-small cell lung cancer. The chain carries TRBV2 and TRBJ2-1; D is possibly TRBD1 (5 bases). The sample consisted of PBMCs, taken before or after stereotactic body radiation therapy (not recorded which). CDR3 bases: TGTGCCAGCGGGGCAGGCTACAATGAGCAGTTCTTC. Translated: CASGAGYNEQFF.